Below are 27 T cell receptor beta chains sequenced from a single sample in a study of blood T cell repertoires in COVID-19. This table comes from immunoSEQ multiplex PCR, and its TCRdb copy is limited to in-frame clones, with some not included. The sample includes 100,000 to 120,000 clones, around four fifths of them seen just once. Sequencing input: peripheral blood. The source is a woman in her thirties or forties with acute or convalescent COVID-19.

This clone was recorded once. V gene TRBV19 combines with J gene TRBJ1-6; 7 bases line up with TRBD1. There are 14 residues in the CDR3. Germline trimming cut 5 bases from V and 5 bases from J; bases unmatched to any gene: 3. The germline CDR1 and CDR2 sequences are LNHDA and SQIVND (reference sequence). CDR3 region: CASSDDRDNSPLHF. CDR3 coding DNA: TGTGCCAGTAGTGATGACAGGGATAATTCACCCCTCCACTTT.

CDR3 region: CASSLIGQPNTGELFF. CDR3 coding DNA: TGCGCCAGCAGCTTAATAGGACAGCCGAACACCGGGGAGCTGTTTTTT. This chain uses TRBV5-1 with TRBJ2-2; weak D call: TRBD1 (6 bases). CDR3 length: 16 residues. Germline assignment: CDR1 SGHRS and CDR2 YFSETQ. Deletions cut 2 bases from V and 0 bases from J, with 11 bases between.

This clone has a single count. Other DNA sequences in the same sample also yield this CDR3. The rearrangement links TRBV6-1 to TRBJ1-2, with 7 bases lining up with TRBD1. The CDR3 length is 13 residues. CDR1 is MNHNS, CDR2 SASEGT, per germline. V shed 6 bases and J 3 bases; nucleotides not matched to a gene: 4. For the CDR3, the DNA is TGTGCCAGCAGCCCCACAGGGGACTATGGCTACACCTTC. Protein: CASSPTGDYGYTF.

V is TRBV5-1 and J is TRBJ1-1, with TRBD1 identical over 7 bases. V was clipped by 4 bases and J by 5 bases; unmatched bases: 11. Germline V gene sequence: CDR1 SGHRS, CDR2 YFSETQ. The CDR3 runs 15 residues. The CDR3 DNA is TGCGCCAGCAGCGCCCGGACAGGCCAGTTAACTGAAGCTTTCTTT. This codes for CASSARTGQLTEAFF.

In this sample, this clone turned up once. The chain recombines TRBV4-3 with TRBJ1-3; D gene ambiguous. The CDR3 totals 14 residues. Germline V gene lookup returns CDR1 LGHNA and CDR2 YSLEER. The germline V and J ends were trimmed by 1 base and 0 bases, with 4 bases remaining between them. Here the CDR3 reads CASSQAYSGNTIYF. CDR3 bases: TGCGCCAGCAGCCAAGCCTACTCTGGAAACACCATATATTTT.

The chain combines TRBV2 with TRBJ1-1; no firm D call. The CDR3 contains 13 residues. Germline V gene data show CDR1 as SNHLY and CDR2 as FYNNEI. The V end was cut by 9 bases, the J end by 0 bases, with 11 bases between. The CDR3 loop is CASNAIMNTEAFF. CDR3 DNA: TGTGCCAGTAATGCGATAATGAACACTGAAGCTTTCTTT.

The J gene is TRBJ2-2, the V gene TRBV4-2; TRBD1 aligns across 8 bases. The CDR3 totals 14 residues. The germline V gene encodes CDR1 LGHNA and CDR2 YNFKEQ. With 4 bases clipped from V and 5 bases from J, the junction kept 3 bases outside the gene matches. The CDR3 DNA sequence: TGTGCCAGCAGCCCGCGACAGGGGACCGGGGAGCTGTTTTTT. Protein product: CASSPRQGTGELFF.

The rearrangement joins TRBV9 to TRBJ1-2; TRBD1 aligns across 7 bases. The V and J ends lost 3 bases and 11 bases, in that order; junction bases with no gene match: 10. The germline CDR1 and CDR2 sequences are SGDLS and YYNGEE. The CDR3 runs to 13 residues. CDR3 in DNA: TGTGCCAGCAGCGCCTCAATGGCAGGGGGTTACACCTTC. Encoded protein: CASSASMAGGYTF.

The CDR3 sequence: CASSVSGTNTEAFF. CDR3 bases: TGTGCCAGCAGCGTGTCAGGTACAAACACTGAAGCTTTCTTT. The chain carries TRBV9 and TRBJ1-1; no definite D call. Trimming shortened V by 2 bases and J by 2 bases, and 10 bases separated the two germline ends. The CDR3 has 14 amino acids. Per the germline V gene, CDR1 is SGDLS and CDR2 is YYNGEE.

The chain has TRBV18 and TRBJ2-4; D may be TRBD2 (6 bases). Trimming stripped 2 bases from V and 0 bases from J, with 17 bases between. The CDR3 runs 18 residues. CDR1 and CDR2 from the germline V gene are KGHSH and LQKENI. The CDR3 DNA is TGTGCCAGCTCACCATTTATGAGCGGGCTATCAGCCAAAAACATTCAGTACTTC. It codes for CASSPFMSGLSAKNIQYF. Combining the CDR3 with reference TRBV18 and TRBJ2-4 gives the whole variable domain NAGVMQNPRHLVRRRGQEARLRCSPMKGHSHVYWYRQLPEEGLKFMVYLQKENIIDESGMPKERFSAEFPKEGPSILRIQQVVRGDSAAYFCASSPFMSGLSAKNIQYFGAGTRLSVL.

The CDR3 nucleotides read TGTGCCAGCAGCCAAGGGGGAGGGGAAAAACTGTTTTTT. Translating it yields CASSQGGGEKLFF. This chain joins TRBV3-1 (or the pseudogene TRBV3-2) and TRBJ1-4; the D is unclear. This CDR3 is built from 13 residues. Germline CDR1 and CDR2: LGHDT and YNNKEL (reference sequence). Trimming removed 1 base at V and 8 bases at J, with 8 bases between.

The chain uses TRBV19 and TRBJ1-5, with TRBD1 matching over 10 bases. The ends lost 4 bases at V and 9 bases at J; junction bases unmatched: 6. The CDR3 sequence is 14 residues long. Germline lookup yields CDR1 LNHDA and CDR2 SQIVND (reference sequence). The CDR3 here is CASSTGQGIGPQHF. CDR3 nucleotides: TGTGCCAGTAGTACGGGACAGGGGATTGGGCCCCAGCATTTT.

The V gene is TRBV19, the J gene TRBJ1-4; D unresolved. V gave up 8 bases and J gave up 0 bases, with 16 bases separating them. In germline, CDR1 is LNHDA, CDR2 SQIVND (reference sequence). This CDR3 has 16 residues. CDR3 amino acids: CASRMTGATTNEKLFF. The CDR3 bases are TGTGCCAGTCGAATGACTGGAGCGACAACTAATGAAAAACTGTTTTTT.

The chain has TRBV2 and TRBJ1-5; no reliable D call. In germline, CDR1 is SNHLY, CDR2 FYNNEI. The CDR3 covers 14 residues. Trimming stripped 6 bases from V and 0 bases from J, with 9 bases between. CDR3 in DNA: TGTGCCAGCAGCCGAGATTATAGCAATCAGCCCCAGCATTTT. This translates into CASSRDYSNQPQHF.

The chain uses TRBV5-6 and TRBJ1-2; D gene ambiguous. CDR3 size: 15 residues. V was clipped by 2 bases and J by 2 bases, with 13 bases between them. Per germline, CDR1 SGHDT and CDR2 YYEEEE. The chain's CDR3 is CASSLISAGNYGYTF. The DNA for the CDR3 is TGTGCCAGCAGCTTAATCTCGGCGGGGAACTATGGCTACACCTTC.

This clone was seen more than once but under ten times. The chain employs TRBV18 and TRBJ1-6, with D possibly matching TRBD1 (6 bases). Between the trimmed V and J ends, which lost 5 bases and 7 bases, there was a span of 9 bases. The germline CDR1 and CDR2 sequences are KGHSH and LQKENI. The CDR3 has 13 residues. This chain's CDR3 is CASSGDTNSPLHF. CDR3 bases: TGTGCCAGCTCAGGGGACACCAATTCACCCCTCCACTTT.

V gene TRBV7-9 combines with J gene TRBJ1-4, with 9 bases lining up with TRBD1. Germline CDR1 is SEHNR and CDR2 is FQNEAQ (reference sequence). V was pared by 6 bases and J by 7 bases, with 3 bases of the junction left unmatched. There are 13 residues in the CDR3. CDR3 amino acids: CASSGTGSEKLFF. CDR3 bases: TGTGCCAGCAGTGGGACAGGGTCTGAAAAACTGTTTTTT.

The chain links TRBV20-1 to TRBJ1-1, with D perhaps TRBD1 (6 bases). This CDR3 spans 10 amino acids. Germline V CDR1 and CDR2: DFQATT, SNEGSKA (reference sequence). The CDR3 DNA is TGCGCCGGGGGGCGGACTGAAGCTTTCTTT. Amino acid sequence: CAGGRTEAFF.

The chain uses TRBV5-1 and TRBJ2-3; D not resolved. The CDR3 extends over 13 amino acids. Trimming stripped 0 bases from V and 4 bases from J, with 6 bases between. Germline assignment: CDR1 SGHRS and CDR2 YFSETQ. The CDR3 region has the DNA TGCGCCAGCAGCTTGGGCGAGGCAGATACGCAGTATTTT. Translation: CASSLGEADTQYF.

The rearrangement uses TRBV4-3 and TRBJ1-1; unclear D gene. Trimming stripped 1 base from V and 1 base from J, with 13 bases between. This CDR3 is built from 16 residues. Looked up from germline, CDR1 is LGHNA and CDR2 is YSLEER. CDR3 protein: CASSQVRGIRNTEAFF. In DNA form, the CDR3 reads TGCGCCAGCAGCCAAGTACGAGGGATAAGGAACACTGAAGCTTTCTTT.

V is TRBV15 and J is TRBJ1-1, with D perhaps TRBD1 (5 bases). The CDR3 has 16 amino acids. V was clipped by 0 bases and J by 4 bases, with 15 bases between them. Looked up from germline, CDR1 is LNHNV and CDR2 is YYDKDF (reference sequence). CDR3 sequence reads: CATSRDYGQGGTEAFF. The CDR3 coding sequence is TGTGCCACCAGCAGAGATTATGGGCAGGGCGGCACTGAAGCTTTCTTT. Based on the CDR3 plus reference TRBV15 and TRBJ1-1, the full variable domain is DAMVIQNPRYQVTQFGKPVTLSCSQTLNHNVMYWYQQKSSQAPKLLFHYYDKDFNNEADTPDNFQSRRPNTSFCFLDIRSPGLGDTAMYLCATSRDYGQGGTEAFFGQGTRLTVV.

The V and J genes are TRBV5-1 and TRBJ1-2; TRBD1 is a possible D gene (5 bases). Trimming took off 4 bases at V and 8 bases at J, with 18 bases between the two ends. The CDR3 has 14 amino acids. The germline gives CDR1 SGHRS, CDR2 YFSETQ. CDR3 in DNA: TGCGCCAGCAGCCTTGGGGCAGGGTCCAAAGGCTACACCTTC. Protein sequence: CASSLGAGSKGYTF. The full variable domain, its missing parts supplied by reference TRBV5-1 and TRBJ1-2, is KAGVTQTPRYLIKTRGQQVTLSCSPISGHRSVSWYQQTPGQGLQFLFEYFSETQRNKGNFPGRFSGRQFSNSRSEMNVSTLELGDSALYLCASSLGAGSKGYTFGSGTRLTVV.

J is TRBJ2-1 and V is TRBV5-1; 9 bases agree with TRBD2. V lost 4 bases to trimming and J lost 3 bases; unmatched junction nucleotides: 8. The CDR3 totals 16 residues. Per germline, CDR1 SGHRS and CDR2 YFSETQ. In nucleotides, the CDR3 is TGCGCCAGCAGCCCTCAAGGGCGGGGGGGCTACAATGAGCAGTTCTTC. Translated: CASSPQGRGGYNEQFF.

The rearrangement links TRBV19 to TRBJ1-2; 9 bases agree with TRBD1. Germline trimming cut 7 bases from V and 6 bases from J; bases unmatched to any gene: 12. CDR3 length: 15 residues. Germline V lookup: CDR1 LNHDA, CDR2 SQIVND (reference sequence). This CDR3 is CASTPWGQGGNGYTF. CDR3 bases: TGTGCCAGTACACCTTGGGGACAGGGAGGGAATGGCTACACCTTC.

This clone was seen ten or more times. The chain links TRBV6-9 to TRBJ2-3; 9 nucleotides line up with TRBD2. V was clipped by 1 base and J by 4 bases; unmatched bases: 12. The CDR3 is made up of 18 amino acids. Germline lookup yields CDR1 MNHGY and CDR2 SVAAGI. CDR3 residues: CASSYFGGGAYLPDTQYF. CDR3 nucleotides: TGTGCCAGCAGTTATTTCGGCGGGGGGGCGTATCTTCCAGATACGCAGTATTTT.

Here the CDR3 DNA reads TGCGCCAGCAGCACCCAGGGTTCTGGAAACACCATATATTTT. This encodes CASSTQGSGNTIYF. This chain joins TRBV5-1 and TRBJ1-3, with a possible D match to TRBD1 (5 bases). The germline V and J ends were trimmed by 4 bases and 1 base, with 9 bases remaining between them. The CDR3 length is 14 residues. Germline V lookup: CDR1 SGHRS, CDR2 YFSETQ.

The genes are TRBV19 and TRBJ1-5; possible D gene TRBD1, 5 bases. This CDR3 contains 18 residues. The germline gives CDR1 LNHDA, CDR2 SQIVND (reference sequence). The ends were cut back, 0 bases at V and 0 bases at J, with 15 bases in the middle. In DNA form, the CDR3 reads TGTGCCAGTAGTATAGACCTCGGAGGGACTTATAGCAATCAGCCCCAGCATTTT. Residues: CASSIDLGGTYSNQPQHF. Full variable domain (outside the CDR3, taken from reference TRBV19 and TRBJ1-5): DGGITQSPKYLFRKEGQNVTLSCEQNLNHDAMYWYRQDPGQGLRLIYYSQIVNDFQKGDIAEGYSVSREKKESFPLTVTSAQKNPTAFYLCASSIDLGGTYSNQPQHFGDGTRLSIL.